This section outlines one T cell receptor (beta chain) sequence together with its context. Its antigen remains undetermined. The sample holds no much larger clone one base away, and base qualities are not on file. The CDR3 regions of human TCRbeta chains were analyzed by immunosequencing. Regarding the original processing steps: Repertoire TCRs were matched against a reference library of SARS-CoV-2-specific TCRs generated with the MIRA antigen-specificity platform. Breadth was defined as the fraction of unique TCRs that were SARS-CoV-2-associated. Depth was defined as the fraction of total T cells that were SARS-CoV-2-associated. Using the MIRA data, each spike-specific TCR was assigned both to the spike region to which the TCR was reactive and to a CD4 or CD8 class. Log10-transformed breadth and depth values were compared by one-way ANOVA with Sidak's multiple comparisons tests. Sourced from immuneACCESS, this table was stored by TCRdb with only in-frame sequences that have V and J called. A share of the clones is absent; for the studies checked, an unresolved V gene accounts for under half, and the remainder has no known explanation. The DNA gave D and trimming, while V, J and clone size come from that table. The sample data list 250,000 to 300,000 clones, and roughly 93% of these were observed just once. The ten largest clones take up roughly 0.6% of the sample.

The CDR3 runs 16 amino acids, cysteine and phenylalanine included. The read is trimmed to its CDR3 DNA, 48 bases read in frame from base 1. From the germline V gene, CDR1 is SGHTA and CDR2 is FQGNSA. Here V drops 5 bases and J drops 8 bases, and the junction holds 8 bases not matched to any gene. The sample's time point label, decoded: about 28 days (+/-7) after the second vaccine dose. AZD1222 recipients with second doses at about 4 weeks or about 12 weeks were pooled, because spike-specific TCR depth and breadth did not differ between schedules. Vaccinee samples were obtained from the UK trials COV001 and COV002, which included a single-blind randomized controlled phase 2/3 trial of AZD1222 (ChAdOx1 nCoV-19) in healthy adults. For TCRbeta chain sequencing, PBMC samples were collected from trial participants at day 0 and at day 28 after the second dose. The data were obtained in a study of T cell responses to AZD1222 COVID-19 vaccine (dated by TCRdb to the early 2020s). Study-wide context: A total of approximately 240 trial participants underwent TCR sequencing, of whom 200 to 220 received two doses of AZD1222 and about 25 received two doses of the MenACWY control vaccine. Enrollment into the trials was organized by age into subgroups of 18-55, 56-69 and 70-plus years, and those subgroups contained roughly 140, 27 and 60 TCR-sequenced participants, respectively. What the authors observed across the whole study: Spike-specific TCR breadth and depth rose significantly after two AZD1222 doses compared with day 0 and with MenACWY recipients. Participants were mostly white British and included more females than males, and it was suggested by the authors that clonal diversity may have been underestimated. CD4 TCRs associated with the vaccine covered the entire spike protein, and the dominant responses were in regions 160-218 and 743-854. Reportedly, almost half of the unique spike-specific TCRs recognized epitopes lying outside the regions that are mutated in the B.1.351 and B.1.1.7 variants. The 56-69-year group was small, and its depth increase did not reach significance, likely because of low power. No day 14 peak-response samples were available, so repertoires were characterized only after the peak T cell response. Only a handful of AZD1222 recipients were SARS-CoV-2 seropositive at baseline, limiting conclusions about previously exposed vaccinees.

The source was peripheral blood, collected 28 days after the second AZD1222 dose. This TCR came from an adult who received the AZD1222 COVID-19 vaccine. The chain couples TRBV7-2 to TRBJ2-3, with TRBD2 matching 15 junction bases. The CDR3 is CASSPRTSGGGVTQYF. The bases are TGTGCCAGCAGCCCCAGGACTAGCGGGGGGGGAGTTACGCAGTATTTT.